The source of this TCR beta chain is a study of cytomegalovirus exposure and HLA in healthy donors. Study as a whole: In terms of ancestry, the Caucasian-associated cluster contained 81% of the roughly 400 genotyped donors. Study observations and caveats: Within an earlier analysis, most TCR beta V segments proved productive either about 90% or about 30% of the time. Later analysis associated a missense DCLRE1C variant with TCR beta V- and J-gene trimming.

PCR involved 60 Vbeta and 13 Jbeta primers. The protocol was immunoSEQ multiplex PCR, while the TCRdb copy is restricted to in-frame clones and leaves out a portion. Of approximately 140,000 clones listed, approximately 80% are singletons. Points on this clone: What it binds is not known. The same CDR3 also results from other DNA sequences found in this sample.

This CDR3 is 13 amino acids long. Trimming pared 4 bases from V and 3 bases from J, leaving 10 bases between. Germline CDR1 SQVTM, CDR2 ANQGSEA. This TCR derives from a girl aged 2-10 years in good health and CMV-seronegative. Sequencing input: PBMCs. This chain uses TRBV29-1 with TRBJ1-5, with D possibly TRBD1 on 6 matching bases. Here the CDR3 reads CSVASGVNQPQHF. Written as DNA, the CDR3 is TGCAGCGTTGCTTCAGGGGTCAATCAGCCCCAGCATTTT.